This TCR beta chain is drawn from a study of cytomegalovirus exposure and HLA in healthy donors. As regards this clone: Its specificity is not known.

Trimming pared 0 bases from V and 3 bases from J, leaving 8 bases between. CDR1 LGHNT and CDR2 FRNRAP come from the germline V gene. CDR3 length equals 14 residues. Study conclusions and caveats: A missense variant in DCLRE1C was later tied to TCR beta V- and J-gene trimming. The classifier reportedly diagnosed cytomegalovirus status with high sensitivity and specificity. The study labeled around 160 TCR beta chains cytomegalovirus-associated.

The primer mix had 60 Vbeta and 13 Jbeta primers. Some clones are missing from TCRdb's copy, which holds only in-frame ones; the method was immunoSEQ multiplex PCR. The sample lists fewer than 200,000 clones, roughly 81% seen once, with less than 2.5% in the top ten. Healthy bone marrow donors supplied every sample. V is TRBV12-5 and J is TRBJ2-5; D is uncertain. Input material: PBMCs. The TCR was taken from a man younger than 35 in good health and CMV-seropositive. In nucleotides, the CDR3 is TGTGCTAGTGGTTTGGTACCTGGAGAAGAGACCCAGTACTTC. Translation: CASGLVPGEETQYF.